The source of this TCR beta chain is a study of T cells after yellow fever vaccination. This clonotype occurred a few times. The V end was cut by 4 bases, the J end by 4 bases, with 5 bases between. The CDR3 is 12 amino acids. CDR1 and CDR2 (germline): SGHRS, YFSETQ. TCRdb ran MiXCR on the 5' RACE reads and lists one entry per CDR3 protein. The sample lists some 220,000 distinct CDR3 sequences, approximately 3% occurring once. This specimen consisted of CD4+ T cells sorted from PBMCs, obtained 10 days after the yellow fever booster vaccination. The chain has TRBV5-1 and TRBJ2-2; D unclear. This TCR was sampled from a young man who received the YFV17D yellow fever vaccine. This chain's CDR3 is CASSRFTGELFF. The CDR3 bases are TGCGCCAGCAGCCGGTTCACCGGGGAGCTGTTTTTT.